The clone carrying this T cell receptor beta chain turned up a few times. Researchers took RNA transcripts and amplified the TCR beta CDR3 regions from them. Carried out on the TCR CDR3, a first-round RT-PCR used the HTBI primer set. TCRdb reprocessed the multiplex PCR reads with MiXCR, giving one entry per CDR3 protein. The table records hundreds of thousands of distinct CDR3 sequences, around 16% of them present only once. The data are from a study of T cells in Graves' hyperthyroidism and ophthalmopathy. Trimming pared 0 bases from V and 2 bases from J, leaving 14 bases between. The V gene's germline CDR1 is SGHDT and CDR2 YYEEEE. This CDR3 region has 16 residues.

The TCR comes from a woman aged 18-35 years with Graves' hyperthyroidism. Sequencing was done on a sample of blood. The chain recombines TRBV5-6 with TRBJ1-1, with TRBD1 as a possible D gene (6 bases). CDR3 nucleotides: TGTGCCAGCAGCTTGGAGGGGGGGGGAAAAAACACTGAAGCTTTCTTT. Amino acids: CASSLEGGGKNTEAFF.